Below are 5 T cell receptor beta chains sequenced from a single sample in a study of cytomegalovirus exposure and HLA in healthy donors. With 60 Vbeta and 13 Jbeta primers, the PCR was carried out. Sequencing used immunoSEQ multiplex PCR; TCRdb keeps in-frame clones, though not all of them. This sample has 150,000 to 170,000 clones, with around 74% found just once. The material sequenced was PBMCs. These receptors all stem from a man aged 18 to 30 in good health and CMV-seronegative.

V and J are TRBV7-9 and TRBJ1-2, with no clear D. Deletions cut 1 base from V and 8 bases from J, with 11 bases between. CDR1 and CDR2 from the germline V gene are SEHNR and FQNEAQ (reference sequence). The CDR3 is 13 residues long. This chain's CDR3 is CASSLDGGRGYTF. Written as DNA, the CDR3 is TGTGCCAGCAGCTTAGATGGCGGGAGAGGCTACACCTTC.

The rearrangement links TRBV2 to TRBJ2-7, with D possibly matching TRBD2 (5 bases). From germline, CDR1 is SNHLY and CDR2 FYNNEI. The CDR3 spans 14 residues. Trimming removed 6 bases from V and 5 bases from J, with 17 bases in between. The CDR3 DNA follows: TGTGCCAGCAGGAAAACTAGTCTCTTACACGAGCAGTACTTC. This codes for CASRKTSLLHEQYF.

V is TRBV7-9 and J is TRBJ1-2; D is perhaps TRBD1 (5 bases). The V gene's germline CDR1 is SEHNR and CDR2 FQNEAQ (reference sequence). V lost 7 bases to trimming and J lost 0 bases, with 12 bases between them. The CDR3 runs 14 residues. The CDR3 DNA follows: TGTGCCAGCACTGGGCAGACAGCTAACTATGGCTACACCTTC. Translating gives CASTGQTANYGYTF.

J is TRBJ1-1 and V is TRBV6-6; no reliable D call. CDR1 MNHNY and CDR2 SVGAGI come from the germline V gene (reference sequence). The ends were cut back, 6 bases at V and 2 bases at J, with 4 bases in the middle. This CDR3 is 11 amino acids long. The CDR3 DNA sequence: TGTGCCAGCAGCCCAAACACTGAAGCTTTCTTT. Translating it yields CASSPNTEAFF.

The gene calls are TRBV14 and TRBJ1-1; D call uncertain. V was cut by 1 base and J by 4 bases, with 10 bases left in between. The CDR3 is made up of 14 amino acids. Germline V CDR1 and CDR2: SGHDN, FVKESK. The CDR3 DNA reads as TGTGCCAGCAGCCAAGGATATGGCGGCACTGAAGCTTTCTTT. Protein sequence: CASSQGYGGTEAFF.